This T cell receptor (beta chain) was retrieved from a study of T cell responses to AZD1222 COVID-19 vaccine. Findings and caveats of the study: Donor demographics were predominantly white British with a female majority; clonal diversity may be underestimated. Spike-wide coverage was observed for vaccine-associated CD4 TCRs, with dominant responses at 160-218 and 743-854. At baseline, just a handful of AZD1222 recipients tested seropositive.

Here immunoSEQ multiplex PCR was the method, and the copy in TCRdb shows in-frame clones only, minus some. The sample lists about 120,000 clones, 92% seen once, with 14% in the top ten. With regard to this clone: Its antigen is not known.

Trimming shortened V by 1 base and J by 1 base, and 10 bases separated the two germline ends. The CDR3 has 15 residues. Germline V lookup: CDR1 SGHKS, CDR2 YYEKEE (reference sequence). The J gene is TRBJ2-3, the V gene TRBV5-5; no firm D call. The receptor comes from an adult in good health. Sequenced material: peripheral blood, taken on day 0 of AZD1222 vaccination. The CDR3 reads CASSLWGPRTDTQYF. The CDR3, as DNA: TGTGCCAGCAGCTTGTGGGGTCCTCGCACAGATACGCAGTATTTT.